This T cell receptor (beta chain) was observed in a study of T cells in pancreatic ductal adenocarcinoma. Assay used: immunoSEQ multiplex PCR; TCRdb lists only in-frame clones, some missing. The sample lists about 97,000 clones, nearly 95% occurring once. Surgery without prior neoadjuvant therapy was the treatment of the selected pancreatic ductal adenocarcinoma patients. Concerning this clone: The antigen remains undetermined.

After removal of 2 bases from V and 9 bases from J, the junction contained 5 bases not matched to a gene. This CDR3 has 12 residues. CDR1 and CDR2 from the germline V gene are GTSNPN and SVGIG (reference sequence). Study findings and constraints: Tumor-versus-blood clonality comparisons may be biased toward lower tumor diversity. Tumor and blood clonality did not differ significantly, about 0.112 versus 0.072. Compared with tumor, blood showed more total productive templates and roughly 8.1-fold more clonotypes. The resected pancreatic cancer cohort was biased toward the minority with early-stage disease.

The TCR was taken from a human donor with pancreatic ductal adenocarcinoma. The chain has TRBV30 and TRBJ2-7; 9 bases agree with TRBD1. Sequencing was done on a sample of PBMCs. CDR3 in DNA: TGTGCCTGGAGTTTAACAGGGGGCGGGCAGTACTTC. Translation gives CAWSLTGGGQYF.